These 25 T cell receptor beta chains came from one sample sequenced in a study of cytomegalovirus exposure and HLA in healthy donors listed by TCRdb under 2017. Libraries came from the immunoSEQ multiplex PCR assay. For the multiplex PCR, a mixture combining 60 forward primers for TCR Vbeta segments and 13 reverse primers for TCR Jbeta segments was used. In its TCRdb copy, this immuneACCESS table keeps in-frame sequences only and misses some clones. Where compared with another copy, unresolved V genes explain less than half of these, and the others have no known cause. Recorded for this sample are 100,000 to 150,000 clones; around 84% of them occurred a single time. The top ten constitute roughly 3% of the sample. The sample comprised PBMCs. The receptors derive from a man aged 45 to 65 in good health and CMV-seronegative.

This clone has more than one count but fewer than ten. This chain links TRBV4-1 with TRBJ1-5; D is possibly TRBD1 (5 bases). Per the germline V gene, CDR1 is MGHRA and CDR2 is YSYEKL. Trimming left V 8 bases short and J 4 bases short, with 12 bases between. This CDR3 region has 13 residues. Here the CDR3 reads CASGTGLNQPQHF. The DNA of the CDR3 is TGCGCCAGCGGAACAGGCCTAAATCAGCCCCAGCATTTT.

The rearrangement uses TRBV13 and TRBJ1-4; 7 bases are a match to TRBD1. The V segment lost 3 bases and the J segment 10 bases; nucleotides outside the gene matches: 8. Germline values: CDR1 PRHDT, CDR2 FYEKMQ (reference sequence). The CDR3 spans 14 residues. In DNA, the CDR3 is TGTGCCAGCAGCTTCGGCAGGGGGGTCGGAAAACTGTTTTTT. It encodes CASSFGRGVGKLFF.

The V gene is TRBV7-9, the J gene TRBJ2-3; TRBD1 is a possible D gene (6 bases). V lost 1 base, J lost 1 base, and 9 bases lay in between. Germline values: CDR1 SEHNR, CDR2 FQNEAQ (reference sequence). This CDR3 has 15 amino acids. CDR3 sequence (DNA): TGTGCCAGCAGCTTAGGGGGGCCCGGCACAGATACGCAGTATTTT. Residues: CASSLGGPGTDTQYF.

This clone showed up just a few times. CDR3 loop: CASSLISGTEAFF. The CDR3 DNA is TGTGCCAGCAGCTTAATTTCAGGGACTGAAGCTTTCTTT. The rearrangement uses TRBV7-3 and TRBJ1-1, with D maybe TRBD1 (5 bases). The CDR3 sequence is 13 residues long. Germline lookup yields CDR1 SGHTA and CDR2 FQGTGA. V was trimmed by 1 base and J by 5 bases, leaving 8 bases between them.

J is TRBJ1-2 and V is TRBV6-5, with D hard to call. Trimming removed 5 bases at V and 0 bases at J, with 10 bases between. Germline CDR1 reads MNHEY; CDR2 reads SVGAGI. The CDR3 sequence is 14 residues long. DNA for the CDR3: TGTGCCAGCAGTCCTAGGAGCCCTAACTATGGCTACACCTTC. This sequence encodes CASSPRSPNYGYTF.

This clone was seen more than once but under ten times. The V gene is TRBV4-3, the J gene TRBJ2-7; TRBD1 matches at 7 bases. The V gene end was trimmed by 0 bases and the J gene end by 6 bases; junction bases not matched to a gene: 11. The CDR3 length is 16 residues. Per the germline V gene, CDR1 is LGHNA and CDR2 is YSLEER. CDR3 DNA sequence: TGCGCCAGCAGCCAAGATTGGGCAGGGGGATTTTCCGAGCAGTACTTC. Translated: CASSQDWAGGFSEQYF.

This clone was observed a few times. The V gene is TRBV18, the J gene TRBJ2-3, with a tentative D call TRBD2 (5 bases). V was trimmed by 2 bases and J by 6 bases, leaving 12 bases between them. Germline assignment: CDR1 KGHSH and CDR2 LQKENI. This CDR3 has 14 residues. CDR3 amino acids: CASSPGRAPDTQYF. CDR3 nucleotide sequence: TGTGCCAGCTCACCAGGGCGGGCCCCGGATACGCAGTATTTT.

The chain links TRBV7-2 to TRBJ1-2; the D is unclear. There are 13 residues in the CDR3. The V gene lost 4 bases and the J gene lost 4 bases, with 10 bases spanning the gap. The germline V gene has CDR1 SGHTA and CDR2 FQGNSA. This chain's CDR3 is CASSSGLLYGYTF. DNA of the CDR3: TGTGCCAGCAGCTCTGGCCTCCTCTATGGCTACACCTTC. The variable domain in full, with the rest retrieved from reference TRBV7-2 and TRBJ1-2, is GAGVSQSPSNKVTEKGKDVELRCDPISGHTALYWYRQSLGQGLEFLIYFQGNSAPDKSGLPSDRFSAERTGGSVSTLTIQRTQQEDSAVYLCASSSGLLYGYTFGSGTRLTVV.

This CDR3 is CASSLDRLDYEQYF. In DNA, the CDR3 is TGTGCCAGCAGCTTGGACCGCTTAGACTACGAGCAGTACTTC. The rearrangement links TRBV5-6 to TRBJ2-7; no definite D call. This CDR3 region has 14 residues. Germline CDR1 SGHDT, CDR2 YYEEEE. The ends were cut back, 0 bases at V and 3 bases at J, with 10 bases in the middle. The variable domain in full, with the rest retrieved from reference TRBV5-6 and TRBJ2-7, is DAGVTQSPTHLIKTRGQQVTLRCSPKSGHDTVSWYQQALGQGPQFIFQYYEEEERQRGNFPDRFSGHQFPNYSSELNVNALLLGDSALYLCASSLDRLDYEQYFGPGTRLTVT.

J is TRBJ2-7 and V is TRBV5-6; a weak D match, TRBD1 (6 bases). This CDR3 is built from 13 residues. The germline CDR1 and CDR2 sequences are SGHDT and YYEEEE. The ends were cut back, 0 bases at V and 5 bases at J, with 9 bases in the middle. The CDR3 spells CASSLAKGDEQYF. The CDR3, as DNA: TGTGCCAGCAGCTTGGCCAAGGGGGACGAGCAGTACTTC.

The J gene is TRBJ1-2, the V gene TRBV29-1, with D maybe TRBD1 (5 bases). The CDR3 runs 11 residues. Germline assignment: CDR1 SQVTM and CDR2 ANQGSEA. The V end was cut by 7 bases, the J end by 8 bases, with 14 bases between. The CDR3 is CSAFEEGGYTF. The DNA for the CDR3 is TGCAGCGCATTCGAGGAGGGGGGCTACACCTTC. The entire variable domain, with the rest obtained from reference TRBV29-1 and TRBJ1-2, is as follows: SAVISQKPSRDICQRGTSLTIQCQVDSQVTMMFWYRQQPGQSLTLIATANQGSEATYESGFVIDKFPISRPNLTFSTLTVSNMSPEDSSIYLCSAFEEGGYTFGSGTRLTVV.

Comments on this clone: At one of its ends the junction is not consistent with the germline gene, which may arise from a read error. Other DNA sequences in this sample translate to the same CDR3. The chain couples TRBV19 to TRBJ1-1, with D perhaps TRBD1 (6 bases). The CDR3 sequence is 13 residues long. Germline values: CDR1 LNHDA, CDR2 SQIVND (reference sequence). The DNA for the CDR3 is TGTGCCAGTAGTATTTCAGGGGCCACTGAGGCTTTCTTT. Protein: CASSISGATEAFF. The variable domain in full, completed from reference TRBV19 and TRBJ1-1, reads DGGITQSPKYLFRKEGQNVTLSCEQNLNHDAMYWYRQDPGQGLRLIYYSQIVNDFQKGDIAEGYSVSREKKESFPLTVTSAQKNPTAFYLCASSISGATEAFFGQGTRLTVV.

This chain connects TRBV30 to TRBJ1-4; D is uncertain. This CDR3 region has 17 residues. CDR1 and CDR2 (germline): GTSNPN, SVGIG (reference sequence). The V end lost 1 base, the J end lost 3 bases, and 18 bases lay between the germline ends. The DNA of the CDR3 is TGTGCCTGGAGTGATCCCGGCCGCCCCGCGGCTAATGAAAAACTGTTTTTT. The encoded protein is CAWSDPGRPAANEKLFF.

This rearrangement joins TRBV5-1 to TRBJ1-2, with a tentative D call TRBD1 (5 bases). Trimming cost V 3 bases and J 4 bases, with 10 bases left between them. The CDR3 is made up of 13 amino acids. Germline V gene data show CDR1 as SGHRS and CDR2 as YFSETQ. CDR3 protein: CASSSGGGYGYTF. CDR3 in DNA: TGCGCCAGCAGCTCCGGGGGGGGCTATGGCTACACCTTC.

The chain combines TRBV4-3 with TRBJ1-6; 7 bases line up with TRBD1. This CDR3 has 18 residues. The J segment lost 0 bases and the V segment lost 0 bases, leaving 5 bases of the junction unmatched. Looked up from germline, CDR1 is LGHNA and CDR2 is YSLEER. The CDR3: CASSQEPGQSSYNSPLHF. CDR3 sequence (DNA): TGCGCCAGCAGCCAAGAACCGGGACAGAGCTCCTATAATTCACCCCTCCACTTT.

This chain uses TRBV5-1 with TRBJ2-1; 11 nucleotides agree with TRBD2. Germline CDR1 and CDR2: SGHRS and YFSETQ. V gave up 3 bases and J gave up 6 bases; unmatched junction bases: 5. The CDR3 spans 15 residues. As DNA, the CDR3 is TGCGCCAGCAGCTCGGGACTAGCGGAGTTCAATGAGCAGTTCTTC. Protein: CASSSGLAEFNEQFF.

This clone was observed once. This sequence joins TRBV6-1 and TRBJ2-5; 8 bases are a match to TRBD1. The end of the DNA is better explained by TRBJ2-7, so the J call may be wrong. The CDR3 has 15 amino acids. The germline V gene encodes CDR1 MNHNS and CDR2 SASEGT. The CDR3 DNA sequence: TGTGCCAGTCTATCCGGGACAGGAGTCTCCTACGAGCAGTACTTC. It specifies CASLSGTGVSYEQYF.

The V and J genes are TRBV19 and TRBJ1-1; 7 bases line up with TRBD1. CDR1 and CDR2 from the germline V gene are LNHDA and SQIVND (reference sequence). The CDR3 has 18 residues. V lost 3 bases to trimming and J lost 4 bases; unmatched junction nucleotides: 17. CDR3 amino acids: CASSIRSWDSPGSTEAFF. Here the CDR3 DNA reads TGTGCCAGTAGTATCCGTTCATGGGACAGCCCCGGGAGCACTGAAGCTTTCTTT.

The genes are TRBV4-2 and TRBJ2-1, with 15 bases lining up with TRBD2. The V and J ends lost 4 bases and 7 bases, in that order; junction bases with no gene match: 5. CDR3 size: 16 residues. Germline V lookup: CDR1 LGHNA, CDR2 YNFKEQ. Here the CDR3 DNA reads TGTGCCAGCAGCCGGACTAGCGGGGGGGCGAGTAATGAGCAGTTCTTC. Translated: CASSRTSGGASNEQFF.

This rearrangement joins TRBV4-2 to TRBJ2-1; 11 bases agree with TRBD2. The CDR3 covers 15 residues. Germline V gene data show CDR1 as LGHNA and CDR2 as YNFKEQ. The trim removed 0 bases at V and 6 bases at J, leaving 1 base unmatched. The CDR3 DNA follows: TGTGCCAGCAGCCAAGAACTAGCGGGGGCCAATGAGCAGTTCTTC. Its translation is CASSQELAGANEQFF.

This rearrangement joins TRBV2 to TRBJ2-2; a weak D match, TRBD1 (6 bases). Germline V gene sequence: CDR1 SNHLY, CDR2 FYNNEI. The CDR3 spans 16 residues. V lost 3 bases, J lost 5 bases, and 16 bases lay in between. As DNA, the CDR3 is TGTGCCAGCAGTGAGGAAACAGGGTTAAGAACCGGGGAGCTGTTTTTT. This translates into CASSEETGLRTGELFF.

The V gene is TRBV7-9, the J gene TRBJ1-1; perhaps TRBD1 as D (6 bases). Trimming shortened V by 2 bases and J by 2 bases, and 9 bases separated the two germline ends. CDR3 size: 14 residues. The germline V gene has CDR1 SEHNR and CDR2 FQNEAQ (reference sequence). CDR3 region: CASSLQGTNTEAFF. The CDR3 coding sequence is TGTGCCAGCAGCTTACAGGGGACAAACACTGAAGCTTTCTTT.

The V and J genes are TRBV18 and TRBJ1-2, with TRBD1 matching over 10 bases. The CDR3 is 15 amino acids. Germline CDR1 is KGHSH and CDR2 is LQKENI. After removal of 3 bases from V and 4 bases from J, the junction contained 5 bases not matched to a gene. The CDR3 DNA follows: TGTGCCAGCTCACCTAGGGACAGGGGCGGCTATGGCTACACCTTC. Amino acids: CASSPRDRGGYGYTF.

This chain links TRBV6-5 with TRBJ1-4, with 7 bases lining up with TRBD1. The V gene's germline CDR1 is MNHEY and CDR2 SVGAGI. The CDR3 has 14 residues. V lost 6 bases and J lost 5; bases outside the gene matches: 6. The CDR3 region has the DNA TGTGCCAGCAGGTTGGGACAGCTAAATGAAAAACTGTTTTTT. This gives the protein CASRLGQLNEKLFF.

This clone occurred a few times. The genes are TRBV5-1 and TRBJ2-5; 9 bases fit TRBD1. Trimming took 8 bases from V and 4 from J; bases not matched to a gene: 12. Germline V gives CDR1 SGHRS, CDR2 YFSETQ. This CDR3 spans 15 amino acids. CDR3 sequence: CASTFTGGAGETQYF. The CDR3 DNA sequence: TGCGCCAGTACTTTTACAGGGGGCGCGGGAGAGACCCAGTACTTC.